The rows below give T cell receptor beta chains drawn from one sample of a study of OX40 agonist ivuxolimab in advanced cancers. Sequencing used immunoSEQ multiplex PCR; TCRdb keeps in-frame clones, though not all of them. The table includes tens of thousands of clones, roughly 85% detected once. The material was CD4+ or CD8+ T cells sorted from blood, obtained in a trial of the OX40 agonist ivuxolimab. Receptor source: an adult with an advanced solid tumor such as melanoma, head and neck, liver or kidney cancer. The conserved cysteine and the conserved F or W are not part of the CDR3 here.

j_call v_call cdr3_aa
TRBJ1-2 TRBV15 ATSGLDRGHYGYT
TRBJ1-1 TRBV6-1 ASKDRGVYTEAF
TRBJ1-5 TRBV10-2 ASGGGQGIGDQPQH
TRBJ1-4 TRBV18 ASSPLPSTGEEKLF
TRBJ1-5 TRBV4-3 ASSQVYRGLNQPQH
TRBJ1-6 TRBV30 AWSGSPRALH
TRBJ1-4 TRBV5-6 ASSFGQGREKLF
TRBJ2-2 TRBV11-2 ASSRDGGANTGELF
TRBJ2-5 TRBV6-1 ASSEGGTSGSQETQY
TRBJ2-4 TRBV5-6 ASSWGGDRGAKNIQY
TRBJ2-1 TRBV7-6 ASSSIVLAGGKWEQF
TRBJ1-1 TRBV7-2 ASSSQGETEAF
TRBJ1-6 TRBV7-3 ASSSNSGHSPLH
TRBJ2-3 TRBV6-7 ASSLIAGGPTDTQY
TRBJ1-5 TRBV6-5 ASSAGSNQPQH
TRBJ2-7 TRBV5-1 ASRRQVSSYEQY
TRBJ2-2 TRBV27 ASSSLSGVLHKRGGRWTGELF
TRBJ1-1 TRBV9 ASSKLSRDTEAF
TRBJ1-6 TRBV5-5 ASSHGTVGASYNSPLH
TRBJ1-5 TRBV18 ASSPPEHREGQPQH
TRBJ1-2 TRBV28 ASSLNRGLGGYT
TRBJ2-7 TRBV2 ASSVEGRGYEQY
TRBJ1-1 TRBV30 AWSKTQGTEAF
TRBJ2-1 TRBV5-1 ASSLAEGAPYNEQF
TRBJ2-5 TRBV11-2 ASSSSTGGETQY
TRBJ1-1 TRBV29-1 SVGARQNTEAF
TRBJ2-7 TRBV7-2 ASSPYGQGGAEQY
TRBJ2-7 TRBV4-2 ASSQDLIGYSYEQY
NA TRBV7-6 ASSLERPGGGEQY
TRBJ2-3 TRBV7-2 ASSLGDYSTDTQY
TRBJ1-1 TRBV20-1 RARENTEAF
TRBJ2-5 TRBV5-1 ASSGTLAGGQETQY
TRBJ2-7 TRBV7-8 ASSLGQGNKEQY
TRBJ2-1 TRBV7-3 ASSPGQEREQF
TRBJ1-5 TRBV5-1 ASSFSNYSNQPQH
TRBJ1-2 TRBV13 ASSESPDGYGYT
TRBJ1-1 TRBV7-3 ASSPTGGDTEAF
TRBJ1-1 TRBV6-5 ASSYTDVDTEAF
TRBJ2-5 TRBV19 ASSTTGTYQETQY
TRBJ1-5 TRBV2 ASSRTGGGGNQPQH
TRBJ1-5 TRBV6-1 ASSEVVQQPQH
TRBJ2-5 TRBV2 ASGYTQETQY